This passage covers 23 T cell receptor beta chains from one sample sequenced in a study of blood T cell repertoires in COVID-19. TCRdb's copy holds only in-frame clones and misses some; the assay was immunoSEQ multiplex PCR. The data hold around 130,000 clones, with roughly four fifths observed a single time. Input material: peripheral blood. The source is a human donor in a cohort sampled during active COVID-19.

This chain uses TRBV4-1 with TRBJ2-7; tentative D call: TRBD1 (5 bases). CDR1 MGHRA and CDR2 YSYEKL come from the germline V gene. The CDR3 is 15 residues long. V was pared by 5 bases and J by 0 bases, with 14 bases between. CDR3 sequence (DNA): TGCGCCAGCAGCTCAACCGCACAGGACTCCTACGAGCAGTACTTC. Translated, it gives CASSSTAQDSYEQYF.

This clone showed up just once. The CDR3, as DNA: TGCGCCAGCAGTGGACGAAGCGGGGAGGTGAACAATGAGCAGTTCTTC. Translated: CASSGRSGEVNNEQFF. The J gene is TRBJ2-1, the V gene TRBV10-1; 7 positions agree with TRBD2. The CDR3 contains 16 residues. J lost 5 bases, V lost 4 bases, and 11 bases had no gene match. The germline CDR1 and CDR2 sequences are WNHNN and SYGVQD (reference sequence).

This chain joins TRBV18 and TRBJ1-5; D is ambiguous. Germline V gene data show CDR1 as KGHSH and CDR2 as LQKENI. Trimming left V 3 bases short and J 2 bases short, with 8 bases between. The CDR3 is 14 amino acids. CDR3 nucleotides: TGTGCCAGCTCACCCGCCGAGGGCAATCAGCCCCAGCATTTT. Its translation: CASSPAEGNQPQHF.

V usage is TRBV5-3 and J usage is TRBJ2-4; 12 nucleotides match TRBD2. TRBV5-3 is reported as an ORF; its role is uncertain. V trimming: 4 bases; J trimming: 0 bases; junction bases outside the gene matches: 14. This CDR3 is built from 20 residues. CDR3 residues: CARSHRKTSGGSAAKNIQYF. CDR3 in DNA: TGTGCCAGAAGCCACAGAAAGACTAGCGGGGGTTCTGCAGCCAAAAACATTCAGTACTTC.

The V gene is TRBV6-5, the J gene TRBJ1-1, with TRBD1 matching 7 bases. V trimming: 9 bases; J trimming: 7 bases; junction bases outside the gene matches: 14. From germline, CDR1 is MNHEY and CDR2 SVGAGI. CDR3 length equals 14 residues. The CDR3: CASGDSGNSGEAFF. DNA of the CDR3: TGTGCCAGTGGGGACAGCGGAAATTCTGGTGAAGCTTTCTTT.

The gene calls are TRBV7-9 and TRBJ2-7; 8 bases match TRBD1. The trim removed 1 base at V and 3 bases at J, leaving 8 bases unmatched. The germline CDR1 and CDR2 sequences are SEHNR and FQNEAQ (reference sequence). CDR3 length: 16 amino acids. This CDR3 is CASSLGPGTGHYEQYF. The CDR3 DNA is TGTGCCAGCAGCTTAGGCCCGGGGACAGGCCACTACGAGCAGTACTTC.

The chain uses TRBV4-1 and TRBJ2-7, with 8 positions matching TRBD1. The CDR3 consists of 15 residues. The ends lost 1 base at V and 0 bases at J; junction bases unmatched: 2. Germline lookup yields CDR1 MGHRA and CDR2 YSYEKL. The CDR3 sequence is CASSQGTGISYEQYF. The DNA for the CDR3 is TGCGCCAGCAGCCAAGGGACAGGGATCTCCTACGAGCAGTACTTC.

J is TRBJ2-3 and V is TRBV3-1 (or the pseudogene TRBV3-2); D is unresolved. Looked up from germline, CDR1 is LGHDT and CDR2 is YNNKEL (reference sequence). The CDR3 runs 11 residues. V lost 10 bases and J lost 1, with 6 bases in between. For the CDR3, the DNA is TGTGCCACCCGAGGCACAGATACGCAGTATTTT. This encodes CATRGTDTQYF.

V usage is TRBV7-6 and J usage is TRBJ2-7; TRBD1 aligns across 10 bases. Germline trimming cut 4 bases from V and 2 bases from J; bases unmatched to any gene: 5. The CDR3 length is 15 residues. Germline V gene sequence: CDR1 SGHVS, CDR2 FNYEAQ. In DNA, the CDR3 is TGTGCCAGCAGCTCCCGGGACAGGGGTGCCTACGAGCAGTACTTC. Protein: CASSSRDRGAYEQYF.

CDR3 coding DNA: TGTGCCAGCAGCGGGACAGGGAATCGAGAGACCCAGTACTTC. Translation: CASSGTGNRETQYF. The J gene is TRBJ2-5, the V gene TRBV2; 9 nucleotides align to TRBD1. CDR3 size: 14 residues. V trimming: 6 bases; J trimming: 4 bases; junction bases outside the gene matches: 6. Germline CDR1 SNHLY, CDR2 FYNNEI.

The V call is TRBV28, the J call TRBJ2-7; 9 bases agree with TRBD1. V was clipped by 7 bases and J by 6 bases; unmatched bases: 10. Germline loops: CDR1 MDHEN, CDR2 SYDVKM. CDR3 length equals 14 residues. In DNA form, the CDR3 reads TGTGCCAGCACCTCTCCAAACAGGGGGCGCGAGCAGTACTTC. Protein: CASTSPNRGREQYF.

The V call is TRBV24-1, the J call TRBJ2-7; 7 bases are shared with TRBD1. Germline V gives CDR1 KGHDR, CDR2 SFDVKD. The CDR3 spans 13 residues. V was clipped by 5 bases and J by 2 bases; unmatched bases: 2. CDR3 DNA: TGTGCCACCAGTGGGACAGGTGCCTACGAGCAGTACTTC. Protein product: CATSGTGAYEQYF.

Notes on this clone: An end of the junction does not agree with germline; a read error may underlie this. Different DNA sequences within this sample yield the same CDR3. The chain has TRBV3-1 (or the pseudogene TRBV3-2) and TRBJ2-2; D may be TRBD2 (7 bases). Germline V CDR1 and CDR2: LGHDT, YNNKEL (reference sequence). This CDR3 is 16 amino acids long. CDR3 nucleotide sequence: TGTGCCACCAGCCATGGGGGCGGGGGAAGAACCGGGGAGCTGTTTTTT. Encoded protein: CATSHGGGGRTGELFF.

In DNA, the CDR3 is TGTGCCAGCAGCTCCCATACAGGGGCCAACGTCCTGACTTTC. Encoded protein: CASSSHTGANVLTF. The V call is TRBV7-6, the J call TRBJ2-6; D gene ambiguous. CDR1 and CDR2 from the germline V gene are SGHVS and FNYEAQ. The CDR3 extends over 14 amino acids. Deletions cut 4 bases from V and 4 bases from J, with 8 bases between.

The chain couples TRBV28 to TRBJ1-5, with 9 bases matching TRBD1. Germline values: CDR1 MDHEN, CDR2 SYDVKM. The CDR3 runs 15 residues. With V trimmed by 4 bases and J by 3 bases, 4 bases remained unmatched. The CDR3 is CASSSGQGNNQPQHF. As DNA, the CDR3 is TGTGCCAGCAGTTCGGGACAGGGAAACAATCAGCCCCAGCATTTT.

CDR3 sequence: CASGQGNTEAFF. The CDR3 coding sequence is TGTGCCAGCGGGCAGGGAAACACTGAAGCTTTCTTT. The V gene is TRBV5-6, the J gene TRBJ1-1; perhaps TRBD1 as D (5 bases). CDR3 length equals 12 residues. Trimming removed 7 bases from V and 2 bases from J, with 9 bases in between. From germline, CDR1 is SGHDT and CDR2 YYEEEE.

This chain connects TRBV19 to TRBJ2-1; D not resolved. The CDR3 sequence is 14 residues long. Germline V gene data show CDR1 as LNHDA and CDR2 as SQIVND (reference sequence). The V gene lost 0 bases and the J gene lost 6 bases, with 9 bases spanning the gap. The CDR3 DNA follows: TGTGCCAGTAGTATAGATTTCAGTCGCAATGAGCAGTTCTTC. Its translation: CASSIDFSRNEQFF.

This clone is a singleton in its sample. The DNA of the CDR3 is TGTGCCAGCAGCGTAGGGGCGAACACTGAAGCTTTCTTT. It translates to CASSVGANTEAFF. The chain couples TRBV9 to TRBJ1-1; no firm D call. Germline-derived CDR1 and CDR2 are SGDLS and YYNGEE. This CDR3 comprises 13 residues. V was cut by 0 bases and J by 1 base, with 4 bases left in between.

The rearrangement joins TRBV7-9 to TRBJ2-1, with D unresolved. V gave up 5 bases and J gave up 10 bases, with 15 bases separating them. CDR1 SEHNR and CDR2 FQNEAQ come from the germline V gene (reference sequence). CDR3 length equals 13 residues. The CDR3 region has the DNA TGTGCCAGCAGCCCGTCCAGTTCAAAAGAGCAGTTCTTC. Encoded protein: CASSPSSSKEQFF.

This chain connects TRBV3-1 (or the pseudogene TRBV3-2) to TRBJ2-7; tentatively, D is TRBD1 (6 bases). V was cut by 5 bases and J by 2 bases, with 16 bases left in between. Germline CDR1 reads LGHDT; CDR2 reads YNNKEL (reference sequence). The CDR3 is made up of 15 amino acids. For the CDR3, the DNA is TGTGCCAGCAGCGCGCAAGCAGGGGCCACCTACGAGCAGTACTTC. It specifies CASSAQAGATYEQYF.

The V and J genes are TRBV28 and TRBJ1-5, with 8 bases matching TRBD1. This CDR3 spans 14 amino acids. Germline values: CDR1 MDHEN, CDR2 SYDVKM. V lost 8 bases and J lost 5; bases outside the gene matches: 8. CDR3: CASAAPGGHQPQHF. CDR3 bases: TGTGCCAGCGCTGCACCAGGGGGCCATCAGCCCCAGCATTTT.

The V gene is TRBV14, the J gene TRBJ2-2; the D is unclear. CDR1 is SGHDN and CDR2 is FVKESK in the germline V gene. The CDR3 sequence is 13 residues long. The ends were cut back, 2 bases at V and 7 bases at J, with 8 bases in the middle. The CDR3 DNA sequence: TGTGCCAGCAGCCAAAACATTTACGGGGAGCTGTTTTTT. This encodes CASSQNIYGELFF.

The chain combines TRBV4-2 with TRBJ2-5, with TRBD1 identical over 10 bases. This CDR3 is built from 14 residues. V lost 6 bases to trimming and J lost 0 bases; unmatched junction nucleotides: 1. Germline V gene data show CDR1 as LGHNA and CDR2 as YNFKEQ. The CDR3 bases are TGTGCCAGCAGTGGGACAGGGGACCAAGAGACCCAGTACTTC. Protein product: CASSGTGDQETQYF.